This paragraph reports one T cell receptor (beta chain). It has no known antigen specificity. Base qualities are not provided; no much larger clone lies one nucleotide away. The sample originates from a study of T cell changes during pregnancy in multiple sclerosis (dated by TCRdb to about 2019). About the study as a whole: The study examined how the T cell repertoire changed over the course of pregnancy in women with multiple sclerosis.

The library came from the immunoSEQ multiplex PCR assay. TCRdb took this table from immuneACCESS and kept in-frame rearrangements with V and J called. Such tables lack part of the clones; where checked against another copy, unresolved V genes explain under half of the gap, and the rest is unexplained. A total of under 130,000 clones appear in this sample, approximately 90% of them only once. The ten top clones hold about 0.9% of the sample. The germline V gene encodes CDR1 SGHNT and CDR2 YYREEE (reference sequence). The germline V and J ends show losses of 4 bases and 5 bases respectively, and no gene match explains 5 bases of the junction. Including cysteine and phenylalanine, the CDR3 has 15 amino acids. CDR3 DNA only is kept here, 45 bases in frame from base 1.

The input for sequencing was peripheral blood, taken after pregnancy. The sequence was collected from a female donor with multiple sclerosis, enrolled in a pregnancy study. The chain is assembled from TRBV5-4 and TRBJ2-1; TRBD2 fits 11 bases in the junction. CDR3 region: CASSPTSGGNNEQFF. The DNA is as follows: TGTGCCAGCAGCCCTACTAGCGGGGGTAACAATGAGCAGTTCTTC.